This entry lists 32 T cell receptor beta chains sequenced from one sample in a study of cytomegalovirus exposure and HLA in healthy donors. PCR involved 60 Vbeta and 13 Jbeta primers. Repertoires were generated with immunoSEQ multiplex PCR, while TCRdb's copy carries only in-frame clones and drops some. The sample yields about 140,000 clones, roughly three quarters seen once. Sequenced material: PBMCs. Receptors were obtained from a woman aged 45-65 years in good health and CMV-seronegative.

The rearrangement joins TRBV4-1 to TRBJ1-2; 7 bases are a match to TRBD1. The CDR3 contains 16 residues. The J segment lost 3 bases and the V segment lost 0 bases, leaving 7 bases of the junction unmatched. Germline V gene lookup returns CDR1 MGHRA and CDR2 YSYEKL. The CDR3 sequence is CASSQDQGDSDYGYTF. Written as DNA, the CDR3 is TGCGCCAGCAGCCAAGATCAGGGGGACAGCGACTATGGCTACACCTTC.

The chain is built from TRBV7-2 and TRBJ2-1; TRBD2 might be the D (6 bases). V was trimmed by 5 bases and J by 4 bases, leaving 9 bases between them. This CDR3 contains 13 residues. In germline, CDR1 is SGHTA, CDR2 FQGNSA. The CDR3 spells CASSHGLYNEQFF. As DNA, the CDR3 is TGTGCCAGCAGCCACGGACTATACAATGAGCAGTTCTTC. Complete variable domain (other parts from reference TRBV7-2 and TRBJ2-1): GAGVSQSPSNKVTEKGKDVELRCDPISGHTALYWYRQSLGQGLEFLIYFQGNSAPDKSGLPSDRFSAERTGGSVSTLTIQRTQQEDSAVYLCASSHGLYNEQFFGPGTRLTVL.

V is TRBV7-8 and J is TRBJ1-2, with D possibly being TRBD1 (5 bases). V lost 1 base and J 2 bases, leaving 8 bases between the germline ends. The CDR3 has 14 residues. CDR1 and CDR2 (germline): SGHVS, FQNEAQ. CDR3: CASSLGGANYGYTF. DNA of the CDR3: TGTGCCAGCAGCTTAGGGGGCGCAAACTATGGCTACACCTTC.

This clone was recorded once. The chain couples TRBV27 to TRBJ2-7; 8 positions match TRBD1. Trimming removed 6 bases from V and 4 bases from J; junction bases left unmatched: 11. CDR1 MNHEY and CDR2 SMNVEV come from the germline V gene (reference sequence). The length of the CDR3 is 15 residues. This chain's CDR3 is CASRAGGLTTYEQYF. CDR3 DNA sequence: TGTGCCAGCAGAGCAGGGGGCCTTACGACATACGAGCAGTACTTC.

The V gene is TRBV5-4, the J gene TRBJ2-7; TRBD1 might be the D (5 bases). Germline CDR1 is SGHNT and CDR2 is YYREEE (reference sequence). The CDR3 extends over 14 amino acids. The V and J ends lost 5 bases and 6 bases respectively, with 18 bases between them. The CDR3 sequence: CASSPSRVVGEQYF. The CDR3 DNA reads as TGTGCCAGCAGTCCTTCCAGGGTGGTAGGCGAGCAGTACTTC.

The J gene is TRBJ2-7, the V gene TRBV7-9, with 7 bases identical to TRBD2. The CDR3 runs 12 residues. J gave up 5 bases and V 3 bases, and 1 base lay outside the gene matches. Germline values: CDR1 SEHNR, CDR2 FQNEAQ (reference sequence). The CDR3 region has the DNA TGTGCCAGCAGCTTCGGGAGGAACGAGCAGTACTTC. Amino acids: CASSFGRNEQYF.

The rearrangement links TRBV5-1 to TRBJ1-4; tentative D call: TRBD1 (5 bases). Germline CDR1 SGHRS, CDR2 YFSETQ. The CDR3 runs to 15 residues. V shed 0 bases and J shed 6 bases, with 12 bases lying between them. The DNA of the CDR3 is TGCGCCAGCAGCTTGGTCCCCCGGGGGGATGAAAAACTGTTTTTT. Its translation: CASSLVPRGDEKLFF.

This clone was seen a few times. The chain combines TRBV5-3 with TRBJ1-6; unclear D gene. TRBV5-3 is an open reading frame, and its role is uncertain. Trimming left V 5 bases short and J 10 bases short, with 4 bases between. The CDR3 covers 10 residues. The CDR3 here is CARRGSPLHF. The CDR3 DNA follows: TGTGCCAGAAGGGGCTCACCCCTCCACTTT.

The chain carries TRBV7-9 and TRBJ2-2; D is unclear. CDR3 size: 13 residues. V lost 5 bases and J lost 6, with 10 bases in between. Looked up from germline, CDR1 is SEHNR and CDR2 is FQNEAQ (reference sequence). The CDR3 region has the DNA TGTGCCAGCAGCCTTTACGGAGCCGGGGAGCTGTTTTTT. Its translation: CASSLYGAGELFF.

The sample holds a few counts of this clone. The conserved phenylalanine or tryptophan normally closing the CDR3 is absent here, so this likely arose from a read error. The DNA is omitted, as the CDR3 cannot be located on it reliably, and the CDR3 follows TCRdb's listing. The V and J genes are TRBV6-1 and TRBJ1-2; the DNA was not used to check the table's D call, TRBD1. The CDR3 contains 13 residues when both ends are counted. CDR1 and CDR2 (germline): MNHNS, SASEGT. This chain's CDR3 is CASSDLKKGTGGN.

The chain employs TRBV28 and TRBJ1-2, with D maybe TRBD1 (6 bases). The germline V gene has CDR1 MDHEN and CDR2 SYDVKM. The CDR3 extends over 13 amino acids. V dropped 8 bases and J dropped 2 bases, with 12 bases sitting between them. DNA of the CDR3: TGTGCCAGCCAAGGAAGGGGGAACTATGGCTACACCTTC. Protein sequence: CASQGRGNYGYTF.

V is TRBV5-1 and J is TRBJ2-3, with D tentatively TRBD2 (6 bases). This CDR3 comprises 15 residues. Germline V gene sequence: CDR1 SGHRS, CDR2 YFSETQ. V shed 4 bases and J shed 2 bases, with 14 bases lying between them. The CDR3 nucleotides read TGCGCCAGCAGCCCGGGACTGACTGACACAGATACGCAGTATTTT. Protein product: CASSPGLTDTDTQYF.

This clone was counted between two and nine times. The V and J genes are TRBV5-6 and TRBJ2-1; 7 bases line up with TRBD1. This CDR3 is built from 15 residues. The junction had 9 bases not matched to a gene; V was cut back by 4 bases and J by 5 bases. Germline V lookup: CDR1 SGHDT, CDR2 YYEEEE. CDR3 nucleotides: TGTGCCAGCAGCCGGCCCGGGACAGTCGACAATGAGCAGTTCTTC. Translated: CASSRPGTVDNEQFF.

The CDR3 region is CASSVGTGPSYEQYF. The CDR3 region has the DNA TGTGCCAGCAGCGTGGGGACAGGTCCCTCCTACGAGCAGTACTTC. The chain joins TRBV7-2 to TRBJ2-7, with 8 bases fitting TRBD1. This CDR3 is built from 15 residues. Trimming removed 5 bases from V and 0 bases from J; junction bases left unmatched: 6. CDR1 is SGHTA, CDR2 FQGNSA, per germline.

The V gene is TRBV7-2, the J gene TRBJ2-2; tentative D call: TRBD2 (7 bases). The V gene's germline CDR1 is SGHTA and CDR2 FQGNSA. This CDR3 has 16 amino acids. The ends were cut back, 4 bases at V and 4 bases at J, with 16 bases in the middle. This chain's CDR3 is CASSYPGGLVTGELFF. CDR3 DNA sequence: TGTGCCAGCAGCTATCCGGGGGGCCTGGTCACCGGGGAGCTGTTTTTT.

The V and J genes are TRBV11-2 and TRBJ1-1; D is possibly TRBD1 (6 bases). This CDR3 is built from 15 residues. The germline CDR1 and CDR2 sequences are SGHAT and FQNNGV. V was cut by 3 bases and J by 1 base, with 12 bases left in between. The CDR3 loop is CASSFPRGRNTEAFF. DNA of the CDR3: TGTGCCAGCAGCTTCCCCAGGGGTAGGAACACTGAAGCTTTCTTT.

V gene TRBV11-2 combines with J gene TRBJ2-5, with TRBD2 matching over 10 bases. The V gene end was trimmed by 6 bases and the J gene end by 5 bases; junction bases not matched to a gene: 3. Germline V gene sequence: CDR1 SGHAT, CDR2 FQNNGV. The CDR3 covers 13 residues. CDR3 protein: CASRSTSGETQYF. In DNA, the CDR3 is TGTGCCAGCAGGTCGACTAGCGGGGAGACCCAGTACTTC.

CDR3 DNA sequence: TGTGCCAGCAGCTTATCTCGACAGGGAGCCGCCGGGGAGCTGTTTTTT. Translated: CASSLSRQGAAGELFF. The V gene is TRBV5-5, the J gene TRBJ2-2, with 7 nucleotides matching TRBD1. This CDR3 comprises 16 residues. CDR1 is SGHKS and CDR2 is YYEKEE in the germline V gene (reference sequence). The trim removed 2 bases at V and 6 bases at J, leaving 10 bases unmatched.

V is TRBV5-5 and J is TRBJ1-6; 8 nucleotides agree with TRBD1. V was clipped by 3 bases and J by 9 bases; unmatched bases: 5. CDR3 length equals 14 residues. CDR1 is SGHKS and CDR2 is YYEKEE in the germline V gene (reference sequence). The CDR3: CASSSDRGGSPLHF. CDR3 DNA: TGTGCCAGCAGCTCCGACAGGGGAGGTTCACCCCTCCACTTT.

The chain links TRBV5-4 to TRBJ1-4, with TRBD1 identical over 7 bases. J lost 6 bases, V lost 4 bases, and 3 bases had no gene match. CDR1 and CDR2 from the germline V gene are SGHNT and YYREEE (reference sequence). The CDR3 runs to 13 residues. The CDR3 nucleotides read TGTGCCAGCAGCATTGACAGGGATGAAAAACTGTTTTTT. Encoded protein: CASSIDRDEKLFF.

The V and J genes are TRBV6-1 and TRBJ2-2, with 8 bases identical to TRBD1. The CDR3 runs 15 residues. Trimming took 6 bases from V and 3 from J; bases not matched to a gene: 6. Germline assignment: CDR1 MNHNS and CDR2 SASEGT. DNA for the CDR3: TGTGCCAGCAGCTCCGGGACAGGCGACACCGGGGAGCTGTTTTTT. It encodes CASSSGTGDTGELFF.

The chain couples TRBV11-2 to TRBJ1-2; D not resolved. V was shortened by 1 base and J by 7 bases, with 7 bases between the two germline ends. Germline CDR1 reads SGHAT; CDR2 reads FQNNGV. The CDR3 runs 12 residues. Written as DNA, the CDR3 is TGTGCCAGCAGCTTAGCCGGTTCTGGCTACACCTTC. It codes for CASSLAGSGYTF.

This clone was counted a few times. The chain joins TRBV14 to TRBJ2-3, with 8 bases identical to TRBD1. CDR1 and CDR2 from the germline V gene are SGHDN and FVKESK. V shed 6 bases, J shed 4 bases, and the junction held 3 bases outside the gene matches. CDR3 length: 13 residues. In DNA form, the CDR3 reads TGTGCCAGCAGACAGGGGGGTGCAGATACGCAGTATTTT. It translates to CASRQGGADTQYF.

V is TRBV30 and J is TRBJ2-5; 12 bases agree with TRBD2. The V gene's germline CDR1 is GTSNPN and CDR2 SVGIG (reference sequence). This CDR3 region has 13 residues. Germline trimming cut 5 bases from V and 9 bases from J; bases unmatched to any gene: 7. CDR3: CAWRTSGEGAQYF. CDR3 DNA: TGTGCCTGGCGGACTAGCGGGGAGGGGGCCCAGTACTTC.

The rearrangement uses TRBV19 and TRBJ2-7; no firm D call. Germline CDR1 reads LNHDA; CDR2 reads SQIVND (reference sequence). The CDR3 contains 11 residues. V was shortened by 4 bases and J by 6 bases, with 7 bases between the two germline ends. CDR3 residues: CASSTGLEQYF. The DNA for the CDR3 is TGTGCCAGTAGTACAGGTCTCGAGCAGTACTTC.

The chain carries TRBV6-6 and TRBJ2-1; perhaps TRBD2 as D (6 bases). The ends were cut back, 6 bases at V and 4 bases at J, with 16 bases in the middle. The length of the CDR3 is 15 residues. Per germline, CDR1 MNHNY and CDR2 SVGAGI (reference sequence). CDR3 bases: TGTGCCAGCAGCCCAATTAGCGGAATGTACAATGAGCAGTTCTTC. Its protein is CASSPISGMYNEQFF.

This chain uses TRBV5-6 with TRBJ2-3, with 8 bases fitting TRBD1. Germline values: CDR1 SGHDT, CDR2 YYEEEE. V trimming: 4 bases; J trimming: 8 bases; junction bases outside the gene matches: 9. The CDR3 contains 14 residues. The CDR3 sequence: CASSLGQAAGTQYF. For the CDR3, the DNA is TGTGCCAGCAGCCTGGGACAGGCGGCTGGTACGCAGTATTTT.

This clone appeared a few times. This chain connects TRBV4-1 to TRBJ1-2; D is ambiguous. Germline V gene sequence: CDR1 MGHRA, CDR2 YSYEKL. V dropped 0 bases and J dropped 4 bases, with 12 bases sitting between them. This CDR3 comprises 15 residues. CDR3 DNA: TGCGCCAGCAGCCAAGACCCGGGATTTATCTATGGCTACACCTTC. Protein product: CASSQDPGFIYGYTF.

This chain connects TRBV7-9 to TRBJ1-3; no firm D call. The germline V and J ends were trimmed by 3 bases and 0 bases, with 15 bases remaining between them. Germline lookup yields CDR1 SEHNR and CDR2 FQNEAQ (reference sequence). The CDR3 has 17 residues. CDR3 nucleotides: TGTGCCAGCAGCTTCCGTGCACCGCGAAGCTCTGGAAACACCATATATTTT. Translation gives CASSFRAPRSSGNTIYF.

CDR3: CASSDVSGGASNEQFF. CDR3 DNA: TGTGCCAGCAGCGACGTTAGCGGGGGGGCGAGCAATGAGCAGTTCTTC. This chain uses TRBV5-4 with TRBJ2-1, with 11 bases aligning to TRBD2. Germline V gene data show CDR1 as SGHNT and CDR2 as YYREEE (reference sequence). This CDR3 has 16 amino acids. The V gene end was trimmed by 4 bases and the J gene end by 6 bases; junction bases not matched to a gene: 9.

This rearrangement joins TRBV6-1 to TRBJ1-4, with TRBD1 as a possible D gene (6 bases). CDR1 MNHNS and CDR2 SASEGT come from the germline V gene. This CDR3 is built from 15 residues. With 0 bases removed from V and 8 bases from J, the gap between germline ends came to 13 bases. CDR3 region: CASSEARGQEEKLFF. For the CDR3, the DNA is TGTGCCAGCAGTGAAGCGCGGGGGCAAGAAGAAAAACTGTTTTTT.

The rearrangement uses TRBV5-8 and TRBJ1-6; D is possibly TRBD1 (5 bases). V lost 7 bases and J 7 bases, leaving 21 bases between the germline ends. Looked up from germline, CDR1 is SGHTS and CDR2 is YDEGEE. The CDR3 runs to 16 residues. CDR3 sequence: CASGNRKVSLNSPLHF. The CDR3 bases are TGTGCCAGCGGTAACAGGAAAGTTTCCCTGAATTCACCCCTCCACTTT.